This entry lists 5 T cell receptor beta chains sequenced from one sample in a study of TIL therapy for anti-PD-1-resistant metastatic lung cancer. The libraries were made with immunoSEQ v3. TCRdb keeps only in-frame clones here, not all; method: immunoSEQ multiplex PCR. The repertoire holds 55,000 to 65,000 clones, with around 68% as singletons. Time point denoted: pre-treatment sample, taken before nivolumab and TIL therapy. The source was blood, collected at baseline. The receptor set was obtained from a person aged 25-80 years with non-small cell lung cancer.

The chain links TRBV7-2 to TRBJ1-3, with D unresolved. V was cut by 2 bases and J by 2 bases, with 10 bases left in between. This CDR3 is built from 15 residues. Germline loops: CDR1 SGHTA, CDR2 FQGNSA. As DNA, the CDR3 is TGTGCCAGCAGCTTAAGGTGGCTAGCTGGAAACACCATATATTTT. Translated, it gives CASSLRWLAGNTIYF.

The J gene is TRBJ2-7, the V gene TRBV4-1; D is uncertain. CDR3 length: 14 residues. Germline loops: CDR1 MGHRA, CDR2 YSYEKL. Trimming removed 4 bases at V and 3 bases at J, with 13 bases between. The CDR3, as DNA: TGCGCCAGCAGCCTCGAGAGTAACGGCTACGAGCAGTACTTC. Translation gives CASSLESNGYEQYF.

J is TRBJ2-3 and V is TRBV7-9, with a tentative D call TRBD2 (5 bases). The germline CDR1 and CDR2 sequences are SEHNR and FQNEAQ (reference sequence). Trimming pared 5 bases from V and 2 bases from J, leaving 20 bases between. This CDR3 has 17 residues. The CDR3 sequence is CASSPWTRNKITDTQYF. For the CDR3, the DNA is TGTGCCAGCAGCCCTTGGACTCGAAATAAAATCACAGATACGCAGTATTTT.

The chain uses TRBV2 and TRBJ2-1; 11 bases line up with TRBD2. Germline V gene sequence: CDR1 SNHLY, CDR2 FYNNEI. The CDR3 contains 15 residues. The ends lost 2 bases at V and 5 bases at J; junction bases unmatched: 2. The DNA of the CDR3 is TGTGCCAGCAGTGAAAAACTAGCGGGAGACAATGAGCAGTTCTTC. It yields the protein CASSEKLAGDNEQFF.

The J gene is TRBJ2-3, the V gene TRBV10-2; TRBD2 aligns across 10 bases. After removal of 3 bases from V and 4 bases from J, the junction contained 7 bases not matched to a gene. The CDR3 is 16 residues long. Germline V lookup: CDR1 WSHSY, CDR2 SAAADI. The CDR3 nucleotides are TGCGCCAGCAGTGAAAGGTTAGCGGGAGGTGCAGATACGCAGTATTTT. Residues: CASSERLAGGADTQYF.